The clone carrying this TCR beta chain was counted between two and nine times. This entry belongs to a study of OX40 agonist ivuxolimab in advanced cancers. Germline CDR1 WNHNN, CDR2 SYGVQD (reference sequence). V lost 4 bases and J lost 3, with 16 bases in between. The CDR3 sequence is 15 residues long. Sequencing used immunoSEQ multiplex PCR; TCRdb keeps in-frame clones, though not all of them. Among 37,000 or so clones listed, roughly 87% were seen once. The J gene is TRBJ2-7, the V gene TRBV10-1, with a tentative D call TRBD1 (5 bases). Sequenced here: CD4+ or CD8+ T cells sorted from blood, sampled in a trial of the OX40 agonist ivuxolimab. This sequence was found in an adult with an advanced solid tumor such as melanoma, head and neck, liver or kidney cancer. CDR3 amino acids: CASSVRGGPNYEQYF. CDR3 DNA: TGCGCCAGCAGTGTTAGGGGTGGCCCTAACTACGAGCAGTACTTC.